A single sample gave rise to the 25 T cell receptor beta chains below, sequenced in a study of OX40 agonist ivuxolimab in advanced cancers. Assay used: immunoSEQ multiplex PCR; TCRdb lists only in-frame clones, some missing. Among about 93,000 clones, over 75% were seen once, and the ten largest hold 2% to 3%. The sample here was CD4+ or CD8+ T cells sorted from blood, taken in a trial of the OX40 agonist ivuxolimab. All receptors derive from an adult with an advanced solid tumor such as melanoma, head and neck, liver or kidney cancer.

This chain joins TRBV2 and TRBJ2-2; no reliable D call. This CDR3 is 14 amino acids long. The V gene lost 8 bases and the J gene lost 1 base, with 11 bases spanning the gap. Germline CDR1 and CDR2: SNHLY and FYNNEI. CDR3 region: CASLPSGNTGELFF. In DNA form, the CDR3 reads TGTGCCAGCCTCCCTTCAGGGAACACCGGGGAGCTGTTTTTT.

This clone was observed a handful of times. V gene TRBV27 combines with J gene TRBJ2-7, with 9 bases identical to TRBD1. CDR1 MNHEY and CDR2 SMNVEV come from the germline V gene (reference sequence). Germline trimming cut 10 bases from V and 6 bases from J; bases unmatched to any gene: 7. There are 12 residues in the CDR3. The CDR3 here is CAIPTGGGEQYF. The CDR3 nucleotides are TGTGCCATCCCGACAGGGGGAGGCGAGCAGTACTTC.

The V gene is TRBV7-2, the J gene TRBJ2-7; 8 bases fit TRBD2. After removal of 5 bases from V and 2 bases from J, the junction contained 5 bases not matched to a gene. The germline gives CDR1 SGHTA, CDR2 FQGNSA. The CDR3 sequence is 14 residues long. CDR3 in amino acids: CASSPGRAAYEQYF. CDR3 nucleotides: TGTGCCAGCAGCCCCGGGAGGGCGGCCTACGAGCAGTACTTC.

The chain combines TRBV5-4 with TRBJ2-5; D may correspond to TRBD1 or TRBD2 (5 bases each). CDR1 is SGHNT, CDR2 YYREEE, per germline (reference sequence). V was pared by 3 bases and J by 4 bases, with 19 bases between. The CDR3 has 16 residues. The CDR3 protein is CASSSNSRGDRETQYF. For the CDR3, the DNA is TGTGCCAGCAGCTCCAACTCTCGGGGCGACAGAGAGACCCAGTACTTC. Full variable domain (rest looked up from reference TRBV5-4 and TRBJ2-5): ETGVTQSPTHLIKTRGQQVTLRCSSQSGHNTVSWYQQALGQGPQFIFQYYREEENGRGNFPPRFSGLQFPNYSSELNVNALELDDSALYLCASSSNSRGDRETQYFGPGTRLLVL.

CDR3 nucleotide sequence: TGCGCCAGCAGAGGCGAGGGAGCCTACAATGAGCAGTTCTTC. This encodes CASRGEGAYNEQFF. This chain uses TRBV5-1 with TRBJ2-1, with TRBD2 as a possible D gene (5 bases). Germline assignment: CDR1 SGHRS and CDR2 YFSETQ. This CDR3 is 14 amino acids long. The ends were cut back, 5 bases at V and 2 bases at J, with 11 bases in the middle.

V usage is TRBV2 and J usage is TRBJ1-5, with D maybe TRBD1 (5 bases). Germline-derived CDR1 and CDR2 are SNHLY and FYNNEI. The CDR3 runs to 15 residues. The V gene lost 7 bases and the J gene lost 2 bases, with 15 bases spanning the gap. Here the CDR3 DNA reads TGTGCCAGCACCAGAAGGGACGGACGCAATCAGCCCCAGCATTTT. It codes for CASTRRDGRNQPQHF.

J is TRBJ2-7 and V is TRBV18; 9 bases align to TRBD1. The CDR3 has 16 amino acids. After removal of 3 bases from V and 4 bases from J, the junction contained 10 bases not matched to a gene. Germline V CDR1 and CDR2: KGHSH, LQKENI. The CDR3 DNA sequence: TGTGCCAGCTCACCGAGCAATCCGGGACAGGGTTACGAGCAGTACTTC. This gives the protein CASSPSNPGQGYEQYF.

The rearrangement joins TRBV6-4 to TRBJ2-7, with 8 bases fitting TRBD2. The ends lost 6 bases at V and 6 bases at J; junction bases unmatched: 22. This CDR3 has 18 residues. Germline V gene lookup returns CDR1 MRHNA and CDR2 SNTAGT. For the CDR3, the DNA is TGTGCCAGCAGCCCTCATGGCGGGAGGCCCCTCGTTACTGGCGAGCAGTACTTC. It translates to CASSPHGGRPLVTGEQYF.

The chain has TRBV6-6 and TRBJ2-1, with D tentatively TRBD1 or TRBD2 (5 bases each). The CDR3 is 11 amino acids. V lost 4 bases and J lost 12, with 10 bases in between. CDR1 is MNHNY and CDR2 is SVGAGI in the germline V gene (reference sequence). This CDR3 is CASSSGTGQFF. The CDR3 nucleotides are TGTGCCAGCAGTTCAGGGACCGGGCAGTTCTTC.

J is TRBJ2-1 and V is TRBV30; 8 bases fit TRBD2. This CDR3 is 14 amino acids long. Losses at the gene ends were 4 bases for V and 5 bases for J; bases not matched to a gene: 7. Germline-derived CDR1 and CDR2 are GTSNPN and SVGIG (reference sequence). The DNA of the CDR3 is TGTGCCTGGAACCCGGGACTAGGGAACAATGAGCAGTTCTTC. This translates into CAWNPGLGNNEQFF.

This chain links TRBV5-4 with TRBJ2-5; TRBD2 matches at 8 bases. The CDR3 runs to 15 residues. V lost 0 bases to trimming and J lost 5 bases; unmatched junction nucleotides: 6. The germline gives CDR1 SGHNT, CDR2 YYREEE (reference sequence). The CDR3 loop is CASSLAGGPWETQYF. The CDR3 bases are TGTGCCAGCAGCTTGGCGGGAGGGCCTTGGGAGACCCAGTACTTC. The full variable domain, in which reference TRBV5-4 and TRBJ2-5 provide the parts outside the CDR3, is ETGVTQSPTHLIKTRGQQVTLRCSSQSGHNTVSWYQQALGQGPQFIFQYYREEENGRGNFPPRFSGLQFPNYSSELNVNALELDDSALYLCASSLAGGPWETQYFGPGTRLLVL.

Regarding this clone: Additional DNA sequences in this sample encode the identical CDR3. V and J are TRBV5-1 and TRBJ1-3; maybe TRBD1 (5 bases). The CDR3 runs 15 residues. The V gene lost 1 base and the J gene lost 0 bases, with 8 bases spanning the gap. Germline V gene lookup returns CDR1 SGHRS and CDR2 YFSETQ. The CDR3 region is CASSLTGDSGNTIYF. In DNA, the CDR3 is TGCGCCAGCAGCTTGACAGGAGACTCTGGAAACACCATATATTTT.

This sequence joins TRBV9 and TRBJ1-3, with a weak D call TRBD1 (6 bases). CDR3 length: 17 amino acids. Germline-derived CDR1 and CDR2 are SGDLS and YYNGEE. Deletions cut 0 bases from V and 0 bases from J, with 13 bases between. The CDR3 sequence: CASSVEGEPFSGNTIYF. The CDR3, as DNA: TGTGCCAGCAGCGTAGAGGGGGAGCCCTTCTCTGGAAACACCATATATTTT. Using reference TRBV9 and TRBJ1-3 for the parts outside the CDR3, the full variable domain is DSGVTQTPKHLITATGQRVTLRCSPRSGDLSVYWYQQSLDQGLQFLIQYYNGEERAKGNILERFSAQQFPDLHSELNLSSLELGDSALYFCASSVEGEPFSGNTIYFGEGSWLTVV.

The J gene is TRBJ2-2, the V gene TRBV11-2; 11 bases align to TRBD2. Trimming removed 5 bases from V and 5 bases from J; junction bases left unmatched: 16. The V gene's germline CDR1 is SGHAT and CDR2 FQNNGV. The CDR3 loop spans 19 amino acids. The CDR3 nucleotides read TGTGCCAGCAGCCGGCATAGGTTTAGCGGGAGGGCGGTGACCGGGGAGCTGTTTTTT. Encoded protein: CASSRHRFSGRAVTGELFF.

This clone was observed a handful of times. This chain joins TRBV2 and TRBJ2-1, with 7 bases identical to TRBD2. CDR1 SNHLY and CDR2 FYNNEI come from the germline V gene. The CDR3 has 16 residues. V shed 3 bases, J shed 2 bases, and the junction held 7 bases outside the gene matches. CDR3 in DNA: TGTGCCAGCAGTGATAAAGGCCTAGCGGCCTACAATGAGCAGTTCTTC. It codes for CASSDKGLAAYNEQFF.

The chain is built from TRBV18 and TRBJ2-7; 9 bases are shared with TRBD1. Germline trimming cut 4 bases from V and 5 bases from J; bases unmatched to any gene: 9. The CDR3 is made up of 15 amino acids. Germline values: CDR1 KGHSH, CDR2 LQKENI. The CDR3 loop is CASSLAGTGNDEQYF. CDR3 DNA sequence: TGTGCCAGCTCACTCGCCGGGACAGGGAACGACGAGCAGTACTTC.

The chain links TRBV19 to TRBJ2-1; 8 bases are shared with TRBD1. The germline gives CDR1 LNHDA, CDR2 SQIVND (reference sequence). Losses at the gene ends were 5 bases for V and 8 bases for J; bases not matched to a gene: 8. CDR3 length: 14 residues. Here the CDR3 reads CASSQQGGRDEQFF. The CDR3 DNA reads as TGTGCCAGTAGTCAACAGGGGGGCCGGGATGAGCAGTTCTTC.

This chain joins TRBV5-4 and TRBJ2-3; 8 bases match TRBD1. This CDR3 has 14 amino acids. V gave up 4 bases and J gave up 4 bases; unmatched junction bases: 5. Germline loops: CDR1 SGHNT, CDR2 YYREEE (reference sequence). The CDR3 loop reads CASSVQGVSDTQYF. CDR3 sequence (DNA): TGTGCCAGCAGCGTACAGGGGGTCTCAGATACGCAGTATTTT.

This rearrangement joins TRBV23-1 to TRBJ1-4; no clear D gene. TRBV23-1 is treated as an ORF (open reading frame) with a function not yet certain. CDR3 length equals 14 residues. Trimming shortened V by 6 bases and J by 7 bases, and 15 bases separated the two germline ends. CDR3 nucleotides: TGCGCCAGCAGACCAAGAATACAAGCTGAAAAACTGTTTTTT. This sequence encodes CASRPRIQAEKLFF.

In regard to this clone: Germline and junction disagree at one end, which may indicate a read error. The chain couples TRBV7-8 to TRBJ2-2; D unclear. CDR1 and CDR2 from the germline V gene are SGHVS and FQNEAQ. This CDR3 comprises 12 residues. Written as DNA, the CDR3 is TGTGCTAGCAGCCCCGGTCCCGGGGAGCTGTTTTTT. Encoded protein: CASSPGPGELFF. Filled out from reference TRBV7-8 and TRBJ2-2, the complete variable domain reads GAGVSQSPRYKVAKRGQDVALRCDPISGHVSLFWYQQALGQGPEFLTYFQNEAQLDKSGLPSDRFFAERPEGSVSTLKIQRTQQEDSAVYLCASSPGPGELFFGEGSRLTVL.

CDR3 sequence (DNA): TGTGCCAGTAGTATATTAGGCAGGGGCTACGAGCAGTACTTC. As protein: CASSILGRGYEQYF. The rearrangement links TRBV19 to TRBJ2-7, with D possibly matching TRBD1 (6 bases). Per the germline V gene, CDR1 is LNHDA and CDR2 is SQIVND (reference sequence). V lost 2 bases and J 3 bases, leaving 11 bases between the germline ends. The CDR3 is 14 amino acids. The entire variable domain, with the rest obtained from reference TRBV19 and TRBJ2-7, is as follows: DGGITQSPKYLFRKEGQNVTLSCEQNLNHDAMYWYRQDPGQGLRLIYYSQIVNDFQKGDIAEGYSVSREKKESFPLTVTSAQKNPTAFYLCASSILGRGYEQYFGPGTRLTVT.

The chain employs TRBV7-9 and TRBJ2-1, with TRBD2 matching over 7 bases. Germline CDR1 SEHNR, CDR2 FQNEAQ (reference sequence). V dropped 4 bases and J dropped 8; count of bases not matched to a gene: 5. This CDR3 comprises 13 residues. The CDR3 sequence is CASSSRLADEQFF. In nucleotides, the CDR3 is TGTGCCAGCAGCTCGCGACTAGCTGATGAGCAGTTCTTC.

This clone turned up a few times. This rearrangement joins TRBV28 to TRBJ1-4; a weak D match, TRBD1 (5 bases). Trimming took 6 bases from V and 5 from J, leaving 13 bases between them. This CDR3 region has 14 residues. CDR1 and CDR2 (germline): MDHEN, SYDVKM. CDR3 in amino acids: CASSTGGMNEKLFF. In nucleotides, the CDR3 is TGTGCCAGCAGCACCGGGGGGATGAATGAAAAACTGTTTTTT. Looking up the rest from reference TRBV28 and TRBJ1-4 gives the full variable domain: DVKVTQSSRYLVKRTGEKVFLECVQDMDHENMFWYRQDPGLGLRLIYFSYDVKMKEKGDIPEGYSVSREKKERFSLILESASTNQTSMYLCASSTGGMNEKLFFGSGTQLSVL.

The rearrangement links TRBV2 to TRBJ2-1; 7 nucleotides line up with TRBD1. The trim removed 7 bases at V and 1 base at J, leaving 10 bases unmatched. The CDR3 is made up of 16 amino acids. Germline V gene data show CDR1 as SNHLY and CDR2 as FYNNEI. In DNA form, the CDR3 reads TGTGCCAGCATGAGTACAGGGGTGAGATCCTACAATGAGCAGTTCTTC. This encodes CASMSTGVRSYNEQFF.

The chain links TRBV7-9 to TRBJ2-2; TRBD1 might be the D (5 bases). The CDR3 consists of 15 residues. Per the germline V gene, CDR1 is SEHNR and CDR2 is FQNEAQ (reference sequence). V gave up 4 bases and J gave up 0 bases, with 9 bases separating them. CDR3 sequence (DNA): TGTGCCAGCAGCTCCGGACATGCGAACACCGGGGAGCTGTTTTTT. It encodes CASSSGHANTGELFF.